The rows below give T cell receptor beta chains drawn from one sample of a study of blood T cell repertoires in COVID-19. Produced via immunoSEQ multiplex PCR; TCRdb's table is partial and in-frame only. In the table there are 150,000 to 200,000 clones, approximately 85% of which are singletons. The sequencing sample was made of peripheral blood. These receptor sequences come from a human donor with active or convalescent COVID-19. The donor label of this sample is uncertain. Both conserved end residues are part of each CDR3. The D gene is left open where the match is weak. Size is stated for part of the rows, as once, few or many counts, or as a class when the clone is expanded.

v_call: TRBV19; clone_size: -; d_call: TRBD1; j_call: TRBJ1-1; cdr3_aa: CASTDRRNTEAFF; cdr3_nt: TGTGCCAGTACGGACAGGAGGAACACTGAAGCTTTCTTT
v_call: TRBV24-1; clone_size: -; d_call: -; j_call: TRBJ2-2; cdr3_aa: CATGGDVSQNTGELFF; cdr3_nt: TGTGCCACCGGAGGGGACGTCTCCCAGAACACCGGGGAGCTGTTTTTT
v_call: TRBV7-6; clone_size: once; d_call: TRBD2; j_call: TRBJ2-5; cdr3_aa: CASSPWPSGDEETQYF; cdr3_nt: TGTGCCAGCAGCCCCTGGCCCAGCGGGGATGAAGAGACCCAGTACTTC
v_call: TRBV28; clone_size: -; d_call: -; j_call: TRBJ2-2; cdr3_aa: CAIHGGPGELFF; cdr3_nt: TGTGCCATCCATGGGGGCCCCGGGGAGCTGTTTTTT
v_call: TRBV5-1; clone_size: -; d_call: TRBD2; j_call: TRBJ2-3; cdr3_aa: CASSFGLAGRRVLDTQYF; cdr3_nt: TGCGCCAGCAGCTTCGGACTAGCGGGGAGAAGGGTGTTAGATACGCAGTATTTT
v_call: TRBV19; clone_size: -; d_call: TRBD2; j_call: TRBJ2-1; cdr3_aa: CASSIVLAGHNEQFF; cdr3_nt: TGTGCCAGTAGTATCGTACTAGCGGGACACAATGAGCAGTTCTTC
v_call: TRBV4-2; clone_size: -; d_call: -; j_call: TRBJ1-2; cdr3_aa: CASSQESRLANYGYTF; cdr3_nt: TGTGCCAGCAGCCAAGAATCGAGGCTAGCTAACTATGGCTACACCTTC
v_call: TRBV5-1; clone_size: -; d_call: TRBD1; j_call: TRBJ1-1; cdr3_aa: CASSNRDRVPLVAEAFF; cdr3_nt: TGCGCCAGCAGCAACCGGGACAGGGTTCCTTTGGTTGCTGAAGCTTTCTTT
v_call: TRBV4-1; clone_size: -; d_call: TRBD1; j_call: TRBJ1-5; cdr3_aa: CASSPTGSNQPQHF; cdr3_nt: TGCGCCAGCAGCCCGACAGGGAGCAATCAGCCCCAGCATTTT
v_call: TRBV3-1/TRBV3-2; clone_size: -; d_call: TRBD2; j_call: TRBJ2-3; cdr3_aa: CASSQGASGVGTDTQYF; cdr3_nt: TGTGCCAGCAGCCAAGGAGCTAGCGGGGTGGGCACAGATACGCAGTATTTT
v_call: TRBV3-1/TRBV3-2; clone_size: -; d_call: TRBD2; j_call: TRBJ2-3; cdr3_aa: CASSQGSGGGARDTQYF; cdr3_nt: TGTGCCAGCAGCCAGGGTTCCGGCGGGGGGGCCCGCGATACGCAGTATTTT
v_call: TRBV28; clone_size: -; d_call: TRBD1; j_call: TRBJ2-3; cdr3_aa: CASSSRQGAPDTQYF; cdr3_nt: TGTGCCAGCAGTTCACGACAGGGCGCCCCGGATACGCAGTATTTT
v_call: TRBV5-1; clone_size: -; d_call: -; j_call: TRBJ2-7; cdr3_aa: CASSDRTLWGSSYEQYF; cdr3_nt: TGCGCCAGCAGCGACAGAACTCTTTGGGGTAGCTCCTACGAGCAGTACTTC
v_call: TRBV27; clone_size: -; d_call: TRBD1; j_call: TRBJ2-1; cdr3_aa: CASTLTGAYNEQFF; cdr3_nt: TGTGCCAGCACCCTGACAGGGGCATACAATGAGCAGTTCTTC
v_call: TRBV7-9; clone_size: -; d_call: TRBD1; j_call: TRBJ1-5; cdr3_aa: CASSLVGTADQPQHF; cdr3_nt: TGTGCCAGCAGCTTAGTTGGGACAGCCGATCAGCCCCAGCATTTT
v_call: TRBV7-9; clone_size: -; d_call: -; j_call: TRBJ1-1; cdr3_aa: CASSSSGAGFTEAFF; cdr3_nt: TGTGCCAGCAGCTCTAGTGGGGCAGGGTTCACTGAAGCTTTCTTT
v_call: TRBV9; clone_size: once; d_call: -; j_call: TRBJ2-7; cdr3_aa: CASSEKLAETYEQYF; cdr3_nt: TGTGCCAGCAGCGAGAAATTAGCGGAGACCTACGAGCAGTACTTC
v_call: TRBV11-1; clone_size: -; d_call: -; j_call: TRBJ1-1; cdr3_aa: CASSFRVSNTEAFF; cdr3_nt: TGTGCCAGCAGCTTTCGGGTTTCGAACACTGAAGCTTTCTTT
v_call: TRBV11-3; clone_size: -; d_call: -; j_call: TRBJ2-2; cdr3_aa: CASTRPGATGELFF; cdr3_nt: TGTGCCAGCACGCGCCCCGGAGCCACCGGGGAGCTGTTTTTT
v_call: TRBV24-1; clone_size: once; d_call: -; j_call: TRBJ2-5; cdr3_aa: CATSPGRQETQYF; cdr3_nt: TGTGCCACCAGTCCGGGAAGGCAAGAGACCCAGTACTTC
v_call: TRBV6-5; clone_size: -; d_call: TRBD1; j_call: TRBJ1-1; cdr3_aa: CASSYSGTGSFF; cdr3_nt: TGTGCCAGCAGTTACTCCGGGACAGGGAGCTTCTTT
v_call: TRBV29-1; clone_size: -; d_call: -; j_call: TRBJ2-6; cdr3_aa: CSVDGGLGANVLTF; cdr3_nt: TGCAGCGTTGATGGTGGGCTTGGGGCCAACGTCCTGACTTTC
v_call: TRBV12-2; clone_size: -; d_call: -; j_call: TRBJ1-1; cdr3_aa: CASRLEPVEEPCTGDTEAFF; cdr3_nt: TGTGCAAGTCGCTTAGAGCCGGTGGAGGAGCCGTGCACGGGGGACACTGAAGCTTTCTTT
v_call: TRBV6-5; clone_size: -; d_call: TRBD1; j_call: TRBJ1-2; cdr3_aa: CASSYSGQGEGYTF; cdr3_nt: TGTGCCAGCAGTTACTCCGGACAGGGAGAGGGCTACACCTTC
v_call: TRBV7-9; clone_size: -; d_call: -; j_call: TRBJ2-3; cdr3_aa: CASSLARAGTDTQYF; cdr3_nt: TGTGCCAGCAGCTTAGCCAGGGCGGGCACAGATACGCAGTATTTT
v_call: TRBV28; clone_size: few; d_call: -; j_call: TRBJ1-1; cdr3_aa: CASSPMNTEAFF; cdr3_nt: TGTGCCAGCAGCCCTATGAACACTGAAGCTTTCTTT
v_call: TRBV5-6; clone_size: -; d_call: -; j_call: TRBJ1-3; cdr3_aa: CASSFHGDPSGNTIYF; cdr3_nt: TGTGCCAGCAGCTTCCACGGAGACCCCTCTGGAAACACCATATATTTT
v_call: TRBV9; clone_size: -; d_call: TRBD2; j_call: TRBJ2-1; cdr3_aa: CASSVLAGVEDEQFF; cdr3_nt: TGTGCCAGCAGCGTATTGGCGGGAGTCGAGGATGAGCAGTTCTTC
v_call: TRBV14; clone_size: -; d_call: TRBD2; j_call: TRBJ2-7; cdr3_aa: CASSQGTSGSNEQYF; cdr3_nt: TGTGCCAGCAGCCAAGGGACTAGCGGGAGCAACGAGCAGTACTTC
v_call: TRBV2; clone_size: -; d_call: TRBD2; j_call: TRBJ2-7; cdr3_aa: CASSDTSGDYEQYF; cdr3_nt: TGTGCCAGCAGTGATACTAGCGGGGACTACGAGCAGTACTTC
v_call: TRBV5-4; clone_size: once; d_call: TRBD2; j_call: TRBJ2-7; cdr3_aa: CASSLGTTLGEQYF; cdr3_nt: TGTGCCAGCAGCCTTGGGACTACCCTTGGCGAGCAGTACTTC
v_call: TRBV5-1; clone_size: once; d_call: TRBD1; j_call: TRBJ1-6; cdr3_aa: CASSSTGQAKNSPLHF; cdr3_nt: TGCGCCAGCAGCTCTACGGGACAGGCGAAGAATTCACCCCTCCACTTT
v_call: TRBV10-3; clone_size: once; d_call: TRBD1; j_call: TRBJ1-2; cdr3_aa: CAISSTGGGYGYTF; cdr3_nt: TGTGCCATCAGTAGCACAGGGGGCGGGTATGGCTACACCTTC
v_call: TRBV7-2; clone_size: -; d_call: TRBD2; j_call: TRBJ2-5; cdr3_aa: CASTTTAGGWETQYF; cdr3_nt: TGTGCCAGCACCACGACAGCCGGGGGGTGGGAGACCCAGTACTTC
v_call: TRBV20-1; clone_size: -; d_call: -; j_call: TRBJ2-7; cdr3_aa: CSAKYRAEQYF; cdr3_nt: TGCAGTGCGAAATACAGGGCCGAGCAGTACTTC
v_call: TRBV2; clone_size: -; d_call: -; j_call: TRBJ1-1; cdr3_aa: CASRNGANTEAFF; cdr3_nt: TGTGCCAGCAGGAACGGTGCGAACACTGAAGCTTTCTTT
v_call: TRBV29-1; clone_size: -; d_call: -; j_call: TRBJ1-2; cdr3_aa: CSVERRQALYGYTF; cdr3_nt: TGCAGCGTTGAAAGGAGACAGGCCCTTTATGGCTACACCTTC
v_call: TRBV11-2; clone_size: once; d_call: TRBD1; j_call: TRBJ2-1; cdr3_aa: CASSLHRGDYNEQFF; cdr3_nt: TGTGCCAGCAGCTTACACAGGGGAGATTACAATGAGCAGTTCTTC
v_call: TRBV2; clone_size: -; d_call: -; j_call: TRBJ2-7; cdr3_aa: CASSTEPIEQYF; cdr3_nt: TGTGCCAGCAGCACCGAGCCTATAGAGCAGTACTTC
v_call: TRBV27; clone_size: -; d_call: TRBD1; j_call: TRBJ1-1; cdr3_aa: CATKTGGVTEAFF; cdr3_nt: TGTGCCACAAAGACAGGGGGCGTCACTGAAGCTTTCTTT
v_call: TRBV19; clone_size: once; d_call: TRBD1; j_call: TRBJ1-2; cdr3_aa: CASSHRGLNGYTF; cdr3_nt: TGTGCCAGTAGCCACAGGGGGTTGAATGGCTACACCTTC
v_call: TRBV5-4; clone_size: -; d_call: TRBD1; j_call: TRBJ1-3; cdr3_aa: CASSLEGRGSSYGNTIYF; cdr3_nt: TGTGCCAGCAGCTTGGAGGGCAGGGGGAGTTCTTACGGAAACACCATATATTTT
v_call: TRBV19; clone_size: -; d_call: TRBD1; j_call: TRBJ2-3; cdr3_aa: CATEAPGQDDTQYF; cdr3_nt: TGTGCCACTGAGGCCCCCGGACAGGACGATACGCAGTATTTT
v_call: TRBV4-1; clone_size: once; d_call: -; j_call: TRBJ2-7; cdr3_aa: CASSLSRSGEQYF; cdr3_nt: TGCGCCAGCAGCCTCTCACGCTCGGGGGAGCAGTACTTC
v_call: TRBV7-3; clone_size: -; d_call: -; j_call: TRBJ2-3; cdr3_aa: CASSSLGSDTQYF; cdr3_nt: TGTGCCAGCAGCTCCCTAGGCTCGGATACGCAGTATTTT
v_call: TRBV11-2; clone_size: -; d_call: -; j_call: TRBJ1-2; cdr3_aa: CASSLWLGSYGYTF; cdr3_nt: TGTGCCAGCAGCTTATGGCTTGGCAGTTATGGCTACACCTTC
v_call: TRBV4-3; clone_size: -; d_call: -; j_call: TRBJ2-1; cdr3_aa: CASSQDIGVGYEQFF; cdr3_nt: TGCGCCAGCAGCCAAGATATCGGGGTAGGCTATGAGCAGTTCTTC
v_call: TRBV5-1; clone_size: -; d_call: TRBD1; j_call: TRBJ2-7; cdr3_aa: CASSTGQGPIHEQYF; cdr3_nt: TGCGCCAGCAGCACGGGACAGGGGCCCATCCACGAGCAGTACTTC
v_call: TRBV10-3; clone_size: once; d_call: TRBD1; j_call: TRBJ1-1; cdr3_aa: CAISEKGQGGTEAFF; cdr3_nt: TGTGCCATCAGTGAGAAGGGGCAGGGGGGCACTGAAGCTTTCTTT
v_call: TRBV4-2; clone_size: once; d_call: TRBD1; j_call: TRBJ2-1; cdr3_aa: CASSQGNRGNEQFF; cdr3_nt: TGTGCCAGCAGCCAAGGAAACAGGGGAAATGAGCAGTTCTTC
v_call: TRBV7-9; clone_size: -; d_call: -; j_call: TRBJ1-1; cdr3_aa: CASRRIRRYTEAFF; cdr3_nt: TGTGCCAGCAGAAGAATTCGCCGGTACACTGAAGCTTTCTTT
v_call: TRBV23-1; clone_size: -; d_call: -; j_call: TRBJ1-5; cdr3_aa: CASSSGVASNQPQHF; cdr3_nt: TGCGCCAGCAGTTCTGGAGTTGCTAGCAATCAGCCCCAGCATTTT
v_call: TRBV5-1; clone_size: -; d_call: -; j_call: TRBJ2-7; cdr3_aa: CASSLETSPVTSYEQYF; cdr3_nt: TGCGCCAGCAGCTTGGAAACTTCTCCCGTAACCTCCTACGAGCAGTACTTC
v_call: TRBV2; clone_size: -; d_call: -; j_call: TRBJ1-2; cdr3_aa: CASSEALRVLRGYTF; cdr3_nt: TGTGCCAGCAGTGAAGCGCTCAGGGTTCTGAGGGGCTACACCTTC
v_call: TRBV28; clone_size: -; d_call: -; j_call: TRBJ1-2; cdr3_aa: CASITSRNYGYTF; cdr3_nt: TGTGCCAGCATAACATCCAGGAACTATGGCTACACCTTC
v_call: TRBV18; clone_size: -; d_call: TRBD2; j_call: TRBJ2-1; cdr3_aa: CASSPWGGKNEQFF; cdr3_nt: TGTGCCAGCTCACCATGGGGAGGGAAAAATGAGCAGTTCTTC
v_call: TRBV9; clone_size: few; d_call: -; j_call: TRBJ1-5; cdr3_aa: CASSVGGSNQPQHF; cdr3_nt: TGTGCCAGCAGCGTTGGGGGGAGCAATCAGCCCCAGCATTTT
v_call: TRBV3-1/TRBV3-2; clone_size: once; d_call: TRBD2; j_call: TRBJ2-6; cdr3_aa: CASSQDSVRLAGVYSGANVLTF; cdr3_nt: TGTGCCAGCAGCCAAGATTCCGTGAGACTAGCGGGAGTTTACTCTGGGGCCAACGTCCTGACTTTC
v_call: TRBV5-6; clone_size: -; d_call: TRBD1; j_call: TRBJ1-4; cdr3_aa: CASSYSTGESEKLFF; cdr3_nt: TGTGCCAGCAGCTACTCAACAGGGGAGAGTGAAAAACTGTTTTTT
v_call: TRBV2; clone_size: once; d_call: -; j_call: TRBJ2-1; cdr3_aa: CASSESAGINEQFF; cdr3_nt: TGTGCCAGCAGTGAATCTGCGGGGATCAATGAGCAGTTCTTC